This TCR beta chain was captured in a study of tumor and adjacent non-tumor tissue in lung cancer. Trimming shortened V by 10 bases and J by 2 bases, and 20 bases separated the two germline ends. CDR1 MDHEN and CDR2 SYDVKM come from the germline V gene. There are 15 residues in the CDR3. A modified ARM-PCR protocol with three rounds of nested PCR amplified TCRbeta. TCRdb passed the multiplex PCR reads through MiXCR, listing each CDR3 protein once. The table lists 52,000 or so distinct CDR3 sequences, about 70% of them singletons. The template was RNA from unsorted bulk tissue. More than 3 cm separated this lung sample from the edge of the tumor. In regard to this clonotype: Since a much larger clone is just one base distant, this may be a read error.

The sample consisted of distant non-tumor lung tissue. This chain connects TRBV28 to TRBJ1-2; D is uncertain. The sequence came from a woman aged 60-75 years with non-small cell lung cancer. DNA for the CDR3: TGTGCCACCACGCCCCTTCAGGATCGGAACTATGGCTACACCTTC. Protein sequence: CATTPLQDRNYGYTF.